These 7 T cell receptor beta chains were all obtained from the same sample, sequenced in a study of blood T cell repertoires in COVID-19 (dated by TCRdb to the early 2020s). Libraries came from the immunoSEQ multiplex PCR assay. TCRdb holds this immuneACCESS table with in-frame rearrangements only. Some clones are missing; in checked studies, unresolved V genes explain under half, and the rest has no known cause. This sample is represented by fewer than 250,000 clones; approximately 90% of them were singletons. The ten largest clonotypes hold under 14% of the sample. The sample taken for sequencing was PBMCs or T cells enriched from blood (not recorded which). The receptor source for this set is a man younger than 45 who had recovered from COVID-19.

V usage is TRBV9 and J usage is TRBJ2-3; perhaps TRBD2 as D (7 bases). V was cut by 3 bases and J by 0 bases, with 17 bases left in between. This CDR3 region has 17 residues. In germline, CDR1 is SGDLS, CDR2 YYNGEE. CDR3 region: CASSGPLRGPSTDTQYF. CDR3 sequence (DNA): TGTGCCAGCAGCGGTCCCCTGCGGGGGCCGAGCACAGATACGCAGTATTTT.

This chain links TRBV9 with TRBJ2-3; D is unclear. V gave up 0 bases and J gave up 2 bases, with 7 bases separating them. Germline-derived CDR1 and CDR2 are SGDLS and YYNGEE. The CDR3 totals 14 residues. CDR3 nucleotide sequence: TGTGCCAGCAGCGTAGCCCTAATCACAGATACGCAGTATTTT. This codes for CASSVALITDTQYF.

The gene calls are TRBV27 and TRBJ2-5; 11 positions agree with TRBD1. Germline CDR1 and CDR2: MNHEY and SMNVEV (reference sequence). J lost 3 bases, V lost 7 bases, and 10 bases had no gene match. This CDR3 contains 16 residues. The chain's CDR3 is CASISIRDRGKETQYF. The CDR3 nucleotides are TGTGCCAGCATCTCCATTCGGGACAGGGGGAAAGAGACCCAGTACTTC.

This chain links TRBV29-1 with TRBJ1-2, with 11 bases aligning to TRBD1. The V and J ends lost 6 bases and 4 bases, in that order; junction bases with no gene match: 4. This CDR3 has 13 residues. In germline, CDR1 is SQVTM, CDR2 ANQGSEA. The CDR3 DNA follows: TGCAGCGTGGGACAGGGGGAGGGCTATGGCTACACCTTC. Translating gives CSVGQGEGYGYTF.

V gene TRBV6-5 combines with J gene TRBJ1-1; no reliable D call. The CDR3 spans 13 residues. The germline V and J ends were trimmed by 1 base and 5 bases, with 8 bases remaining between them. Germline V gene data show CDR1 as MNHEY and CDR2 as SVGAGI. The CDR3 DNA sequence: TGTGCCAGCAGTTACTTCAGAGGAACTGAAGCTTTCTTT. It translates to CASSYFRGTEAFF.

This sequence joins TRBV6-4 and TRBJ1-4; D possibly corresponds to TRBD1 (6 bases). The germline gives CDR1 MRHNA, CDR2 SNTAGT. The CDR3 length is 15 residues. The V end lost 6 bases, the J end lost 3 bases, and 14 bases lay between the germline ends. The CDR3: CASREQGMANEKLFF. The CDR3 DNA reads as TGTGCCAGCAGGGAACAGGGAATGGCTAATGAAAAACTGTTTTTT.

This clone has a single count. The chain couples TRBV30 to TRBJ2-7, with 12 positions matching TRBD1. The ends lost 8 bases at V and 7 bases at J; junction bases unmatched: 9. This CDR3 is 13 amino acids long. Germline CDR1 is GTSNPN and CDR2 is SVGIG (reference sequence). Here the CDR3 DNA reads TGTGCCGGGGGGGACAGGGGGCCGAGGGAGCAGTACTTC. Protein sequence: CAGGDRGPREQYF.